This note documents a single T cell receptor beta chain sequence. This CDR3 is built from 13 residues. V was clipped by 4 bases and J by 7 bases; unmatched bases: 4. In germline, CDR1 is SNHLY, CDR2 FYNNEI. The protocol was immunoSEQ multiplex PCR, while the TCRdb copy is restricted to in-frame clones and leaves out a portion. There are about 480,000 clones in the sample; 89% occur only once, and approximately 0.9% lies in the top ten. These data originate in a study of blood T cell repertoires in COVID-19. The receptor was isolated from a man younger than 35 with COVID-19, enrolled during active disease. This chain links TRBV2 with TRBJ2-1, with 7 positions matching TRBD2. Material: peripheral blood. The CDR3, as DNA: TGTGCCAGCAGTGGGGAGGGTTCAAATGAGCAGTTCTTC. Translating gives CASSGEGSNEQFF.